These 11 T cell receptor beta chains were sequenced from one sample in a study of T cells in women clearing cervical HPV infection. Sequenced by immunoSEQ multiplex PCR; TCRdb stores in-frame clones only, minus some. The data include about 35,000 clones; the top ten clones carry about 1.5%. Sequenced input: blood buffy coat. Receptor source: a woman aged 18 to 75 with a cervical HPV16 infection that either progressed to CIN3+ or cleared (not recorded which).

Remarks on this clone: Read coverage stops 3 residues before the CDR3 terminus; the germline J gene supplies the remainder. The chain couples TRBV20-1 to TRBJ1-2; 8 nucleotides agree with TRBD1. CDR3 size: 14 residues. Germline V gene lookup returns CDR1 DFQATT and CDR2 SNEGSKA (reference sequence). V lost 2 bases, J lost 6 bases, and 8 bases stayed unmatched. The part of the CDR3 DNA that was read is TGCAGTGCTAGAATTTCGGACAGGGTTAATGGC. Its protein product is CSARISDRVNG. The entire CDR3 is CSARISDRVNGYTF.

For this clone: The observed sequence ends 3 residues before the CDR3 terminus, with the missing tail filled in from the germline J gene. V gene TRBV18 combines with J gene TRBJ2-3, with D perhaps matching TRBD2 (5 bases). This CDR3 spans 14 amino acids. The V gene's germline CDR1 is KGHSH and CDR2 LQKENI. The covered CDR3 bases are TGTGCCAGCTCACCTCCGGGGAGCAATCAGCCG. Its translation is CASSPPGSNQP. The entire CDR3 reads CASSPPGSNQPQYF.

Details on this clone: The CDR3 end falls 3 residues outside the read, so it is completed with the germline J gene. V is TRBV20-1 and J is TRBJ2-7, with TRBD2 as a possible D gene (6 bases). CDR1 and CDR2 (germline): DFQATT, SNEGSKA (reference sequence). The ends were cut back, 6 bases at V and 2 bases at J, with 11 bases in the middle. The CDR3 has 12 amino acids. CDR3 residues: CSAAGPTYEQYF. The CDR3 DNA, read in part, is TGCAGTGCGGCGGGGCCCACCTACGAG.

Comments on this clone: The read terminates 3 residues ahead of where the CDR3 ends, so the germline J gene completes it. This chain connects TRBV5-4 to TRBJ1-2; tentative D call: TRBD1 (5 bases). V was cut by 4 bases and J by 2 bases, with 15 bases left in between. The CDR3 is made up of 15 amino acids. From germline, CDR1 is SGHNT and CDR2 YYREEE (reference sequence). The CDR3 DNA, read in part, is TGTGCCAGCAGCCCCTGGGGCAGCCAGAACTATGGC. Its translation is CASSPWGSQNYG. The CDR3, in full, reads CASSPWGSQNYGYTF.

As to this clone: The read finishes 3 residues shy of the CDR3 end, and the germline J gene is used to complete it. The rearrangement joins TRBV25-1 to TRBJ1-5; D is perhaps TRBD1 (6 bases). Trimming cost V 4 bases and J 5 bases, with 12 bases left between them. CDR1 is MGHDK and CDR2 is SYGVNS in the germline V gene. The CDR3 totals 14 residues. The DNA read from the CDR3 is TGTGCCAGCAGTGGGGCAGGGGCTTATCAGCCC. Its translation: CASSGAGAYQP. The full CDR3 protein reads CASSGAGAYQPQHF.

Concerning this clone: One junction end does not reproduce the germline sequence, and a read error may be involved. The DNA ends 3 residues before the CDR3 does, and the rest of the CDR3 is filled in from the germline J gene. The same CDR3 also results from other DNA sequences found in this sample. V is TRBV11-2 and J is TRBJ1-3; 7 bases fit TRBD1. The CDR3 sequence is 14 residues long. Germline V CDR1 and CDR2: SGHAT, FQNNGV. The CDR3 reads CASSPRQGGNTIYF. The CDR3 bases that were read are TGTGCCAGCAGCCCTAGACAGGGCGGAAACACG. Full variable domain (missing parts from reference TRBV11-2 and TRBJ1-3): EAGVAQSPRYKIIEKRQSVAFWCNPISGHATLYWYQQILGQGPKLLIQFQNNGVVDDSQLPKDRFSAERLKGVDSTLKIQPAKLEDSAVYLCASSPRQGGNTIYFGEGSWLTVV.

With respect to this clone: Coverage ceases 3 residues before the CDR3 finishes, and the germline J gene fills in the end. This chain connects TRBV18 to TRBJ2-4; 7 bases line up with TRBD1. Germline values: CDR1 KGHSH, CDR2 LQKENI. CDR3 length equals 15 residues. CDR3 bases read: TGTGCCAGCTCACCGGTCGGACAGGACTTATCGGGT. As protein: CASSPVGQDLSG. The entire CDR3 is CASSPVGQDLSGQYF.

Note on this clone: The read terminates 3 residues before the CDR3 end, so the remaining end is supplied by the germline J gene. The chain couples TRBV20-1 to TRBJ2-3; TRBD1 agrees at 8 bases. The germline V gene has CDR1 DFQATT and CDR2 SNEGSKA (reference sequence). CDR3 length equals 15 residues. The ends lost 6 bases at V and 0 bases at J; junction bases unmatched: 8. The covered CDR3 bases are TGCAGTGCGTCCGACAGGGGTATCAGCACAGATACG. Translation: CSASDRGISTDT. The CDR3 in full is CSASDRGISTDTQYF.

Details on this clone: The CDR3 is cut off 3 residues early in the read; its end comes from the germline J gene. The chain has TRBV5-6 and TRBJ1-2; TRBD1 might be the D (5 bases). V gave up 7 bases and J gave up 4 bases, with 8 bases separating them. This CDR3 is 11 amino acids long. Germline values: CDR1 SGHDT, CDR2 YYEEEE. CDR3 residues: CASGASYGYTF. Incomplete CDR3 DNA: TGTGCCAGCGGGGCTAGCTATGGC.

On this clone itself: The DNA ends 3 residues before the CDR3 does, and the rest of the CDR3 is filled in from the germline J gene. This chain joins TRBV7-3 and TRBJ2-7; tentative D call: TRBD2 (5 bases). V lost 7 bases to trimming and J lost 6 bases, with 13 bases between them. The length of the CDR3 is 12 residues. Germline V lookup: CDR1 SGHTA, CDR2 FQGTGA. The sequenced CDR3 bases are TGTGCCAGCACCCCCCAGGCGGGCGAG. It translates to CASTPQAGE. The whole CDR3 protein reads CASTPQAGEQYF.

As regards this clone: The read falls 3 residues short of the CDR3 end, and the missing part is taken from the germline J gene. The V call is TRBV13, the J call TRBJ2-7; tentatively, D is TRBD1 (6 bases). The CDR3 is made up of 16 amino acids. The V end was cut by 5 bases, the J end by 5 bases, with 22 bases between. The germline gives CDR1 PRHDT, CDR2 FYEKMQ (reference sequence). CDR3: CASSQQGTSSYNEQYF. The CDR3 bases that were read are TGTGCCAGCAGCCAACAGGGAACGAGCTCCTACAACGAG.